This TCR beta chain was sequenced in a study of beta chain features in type 1 diabetes. Study-wide context: Examined across all samples were over 85 million sorted cells. The study, taken as a whole, reports: Shorter TCRB CDR3s, moderately but significantly so, marked every one of the four CD4+ subsets in Type 1 diabetes patients. Relative to healthy donors, patients appeared to have naive, central memory and Treg TCRB repertoires that were more similar. Cells with high TCR expression could be over-represented by cDNA sequencing.

The whole isolated RNA underwent reverse transcription, so sequencing captured expressed TCRB transcripts. There were 3.5 million to 4.5 million reads on average in the naive, central memory and regulatory T cell samples. Data came from immunoSEQ multiplex PCR; TCRdb stores just in-frame clones and leaves some out. The data hold under 250,000 clones, with approximately 15% observed a single time. A word on this clone: What it recognizes is unknown.

Germline V CDR1 and CDR2: MNHEY, SVGAGI. The CDR3 totals 12 residues. Trimming left V 5 bases short and J 7 bases short, with 11 bases between. This rearrangement joins TRBV6-5 to TRBJ1-2; TRBD1 might be the D (6 bases). The sequence was obtained from a young man with type 1 diabetes. What was sequenced was naive CD4+ T cells from blood. DNA of the CDR3: TGTGCCAGCAGTCGGCAGGGGTTTGGCTACACCTTC. It codes for CASSRQGFGYTF.